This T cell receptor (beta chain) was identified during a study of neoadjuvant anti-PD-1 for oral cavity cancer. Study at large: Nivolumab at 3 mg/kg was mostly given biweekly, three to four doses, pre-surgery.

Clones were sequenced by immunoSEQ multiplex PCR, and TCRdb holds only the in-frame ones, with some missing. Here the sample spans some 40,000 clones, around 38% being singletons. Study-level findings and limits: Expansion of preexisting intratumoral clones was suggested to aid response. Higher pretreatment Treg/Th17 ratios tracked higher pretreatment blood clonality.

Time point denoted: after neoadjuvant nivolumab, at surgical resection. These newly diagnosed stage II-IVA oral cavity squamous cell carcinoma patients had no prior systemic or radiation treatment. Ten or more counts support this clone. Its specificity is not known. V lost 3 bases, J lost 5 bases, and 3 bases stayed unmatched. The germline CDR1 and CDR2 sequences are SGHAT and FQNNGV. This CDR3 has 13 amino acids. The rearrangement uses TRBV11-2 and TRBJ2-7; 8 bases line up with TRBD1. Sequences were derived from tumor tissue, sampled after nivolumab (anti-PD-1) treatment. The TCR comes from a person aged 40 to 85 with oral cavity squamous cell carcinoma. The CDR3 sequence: CASSFGTGNEQYF. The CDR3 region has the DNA TGTGCCAGCAGCTTTGGGACAGGTAACGAGCAGTACTTC. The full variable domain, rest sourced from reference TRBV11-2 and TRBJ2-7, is EAGVAQSPRYKIIEKRQSVAFWCNPISGHATLYWYQQILGQGPKLLIQFQNNGVVDDSQLPKDRFSAERLKGVDSTLKIQPAKLEDSAVYLCASSFGTGNEQYFGPGTRLTVT.